A single sample gave rise to the 19 T cell receptor beta chains below, sequenced in a study of blood T cells in healthy people across ages. Using a J-beta primer mix together with a sample-barcoded 5' primer, a second PCR was run for 7 to 11 cycles. TCRdb independently ran MiXCR on the 5' RACE reads; one entry per CDR3 protein. The repertoire holds approximately 1.5 million distinct CDR3 sequences, roughly 30% seen once, with 11% in the top ten. The sample was blood. Source of these receptors: a woman aged 25 to 39 in good health.

This clonotype was counted at least ten times. The rearrangement uses TRBV28 and TRBJ2-7; D is ambiguous. Trimming shortened V by 3 bases and J by 1 base, and 7 bases separated the two germline ends. Germline lookup yields CDR1 MDHEN and CDR2 SYDVKM. The CDR3 extends over 13 amino acids. The CDR3: CASSFSGSYEQYF. For the CDR3, the DNA is TGTGCCAGCAGTTTTTCTGGGTCCTACGAGCAGTACTTC.

This clonotype was picked up a small number of times. The chain carries TRBV4-1 and TRBJ1-5, with a weak D call TRBD1 (6 bases). The CDR3 contains 15 residues. The V end lost 0 bases, the J end lost 6 bases, and 12 bases lay between the germline ends. The germline gives CDR1 MGHRA, CDR2 YSYEKL. As DNA, the CDR3 is TGCGCCAGCAGCCAAGACGGGGGGCTGGGTCAGCCCCAGCATTTT. Residues: CASSQDGGLGQPQHF.

In its sample, this clonotype was seen a few times. This rearrangement joins TRBV6-1 to TRBJ1-1, with 8 bases aligning to TRBD1. Unmatched junction bases numbered 4, after V lost 6 bases and J lost 4 bases. The germline V gene encodes CDR1 MNHNS and CDR2 SASEGT. The CDR3 extends over 13 amino acids. In nucleotides, the CDR3 is TGTGCCAGCAGATACAGGGGGGGCACTGAAGCTTTCTTT. Its translation is CASRYRGGTEAFF.

This clonotype was seen more than once but under ten times. This chain uses TRBV5-1 with TRBJ2-1; D tentatively reads TRBD1 or TRBD2 (6 bases each). Germline assignment: CDR1 SGHRS and CDR2 YFSETQ. This CDR3 has 16 amino acids. Trimming stripped 4 bases from V and 2 bases from J, with 16 bases between. CDR3 loop: CASSEREGGPYNEQFF. The CDR3 DNA is TGCGCCAGCAGCGAGCGAGAGGGGGGCCCCTACAATGAGCAGTTCTTC. The variable domain in full, with the rest retrieved from reference TRBV5-1 and TRBJ2-1, is KAGVTQTPRYLIKTRGQQVTLSCSPISGHRSVSWYQQTPGQGLQFLFEYFSETQRNKGNFPGRFSGRQFSNSRSEMNVSTLELGDSALYLCASSEREGGPYNEQFFGPGTRLTVL.

This sequence joins TRBV5-1 and TRBJ2-7, with 7 bases identical to TRBD2. This CDR3 is built from 14 residues. The V segment lost 5 bases and the J segment 0 bases; nucleotides outside the gene matches: 5. From germline, CDR1 is SGHRS and CDR2 YFSETQ. The CDR3 is CASSWEGSSYEQYF. CDR3 DNA sequence: TGCGCCAGCAGTTGGGAGGGCAGCTCCTACGAGCAGTACTTC.

This clonotype was counted once. CDR3 DNA sequence: TGCAGTGCTAGAGATTCTGAGGTGGGGAGTCAGCCCCAGCATTTT. Its protein is CSARDSEVGSQPQHF. This sequence joins TRBV20-1 and TRBJ1-5; D unclear. The CDR3 is 15 residues long. Looked up from germline, CDR1 is DFQATT and CDR2 is SNEGSKA (reference sequence). V dropped 0 bases and J dropped 6 bases, with 15 bases sitting between them.

CDR3 in DNA: TGTGCCAGCAGACCCCCCTTTAGCGGGAGCAATGAGCAGTTCTTC. Protein product: CASRPPFSGSNEQFF. The chain uses TRBV28 and TRBJ2-1; TRBD2 matches at 9 bases. The V gene end was trimmed by 6 bases and the J gene end by 6 bases; junction bases not matched to a gene: 9. The germline CDR1 and CDR2 sequences are MDHEN and SYDVKM. The CDR3 has 15 residues.

The chain couples TRBV3-1 to TRBJ2-3; 10 bases are shared with TRBD1. The CDR3 sequence is 16 residues long. V was pared by 4 bases and J by 4 bases, with 8 bases of the junction left unmatched. Germline CDR1 and CDR2: LGHDT and YNNKEL (reference sequence). The CDR3 spells CASSPLWGQGPDTQYF. DNA for the CDR3: TGTGCCAGCAGCCCCCTTTGGGGACAGGGGCCAGATACGCAGTATTTT.

J is TRBJ2-1 and V is TRBV5-1, with D perhaps being TRBD1 or TRBD2 (5 bases each). The CDR3 loop spans 15 amino acids. Trimming took 4 bases from V and 8 from J, leaving 19 bases between them. Per the germline V gene, CDR1 is SGHRS and CDR2 is YFSETQ. The CDR3 region has the DNA TGCGCCAGCAGCCTCGGGGCCAGGGTATGGGATGAGCAGTTCTTC. Translating gives CASSLGARVWDEQFF.

For this clonotype: The junction shows a germline mismatch at one end, possibly a read error. V gene TRBV20-1 combines with J gene TRBJ2-7; 9 bases fit TRBD2. The CDR3 has 14 residues. Germline assignment: CDR1 DFQATT and CDR2 SNEGSKA (reference sequence). CDR3 DNA: TGCAGTACTAGGACTATAGCGGGAGATGGCGAGCAGTACTTC. Amino acids: CSTRTIAGDGEQYF.

This clonotype has a count of ten or more. The V gene is TRBV5-5, the J gene TRBJ2-3, with 7 bases aligning to TRBD2. V dropped 3 bases and J dropped 2; count of bases not matched to a gene: 6. Germline V CDR1 and CDR2: SGHKS, YYEKEE (reference sequence). CDR3 length: 15 residues. The CDR3 DNA sequence: TGTGCCAGCAGCTCCTCGGGGGACTACACAGATACGCAGTATTTT. Translation: CASSSSGDYTDTQYF.

V usage is TRBV7-3 and J usage is TRBJ2-5, with 10 bases that match TRBD2. Trimming took 2 bases from V and 5 from J; bases not matched to a gene: 8. The CDR3 loop spans 16 amino acids. The germline CDR1 and CDR2 sequences are SGHTA and FQGTGA. The CDR3 spells CASSLRPAGGRETQYF. The CDR3 DNA reads as TGTGCCAGCAGCTTACGCCCAGCGGGGGGGCGGGAGACCCAGTACTTC.

In its sample, this clonotype was seen a few times. The chain employs TRBV20-1 and TRBJ1-3, with 10 bases matching TRBD1. Losses at the gene ends were 1 base for V and 4 bases for J; bases not matched to a gene: 7. Germline CDR1 and CDR2: DFQATT and SNEGSKA (reference sequence). The CDR3 covers 16 residues. CDR3 coding DNA: TGCAGTGCTAGAGCAGGGACAGGGGAATCGGGAAACACCATATATTTT. Translating gives CSARAGTGESGNTIYF.

The chain carries TRBV29-1 and TRBJ2-3; a weak D match, TRBD2 (5 bases). The CDR3 is 13 residues long. Trimming cost V 2 bases and J 3 bases, with 9 bases left between them. Germline V gives CDR1 SQVTM, CDR2 ANQGSEA. DNA of the CDR3: TGCAGCGTTGAATTAGCGAATACAGATACGCAGTATTTT. Translation: CSVELANTDTQYF.

This clonotype was seen a few times. V is TRBV12-3 or TRBV12-4 and J is TRBJ2-1; TRBD2 agrees at 7 bases. The CDR3 contains 15 residues. V shed 1 base, J shed 7 bases, and the junction held 7 bases outside the gene matches. The CDR3 bases are TGTGCCAGCAGTTTAGTCGTGGGAGGGAGGAATGAGCAGTTCTTC. It yields the protein CASSLVVGGRNEQFF.

The V and J genes are TRBV28 and TRBJ1-2; tentatively, D is TRBD1 (5 bases). The CDR3 contains 14 residues. CDR1 is MDHEN and CDR2 is SYDVKM in the germline V gene. V was trimmed by 2 bases and J by 5 bases, leaving 12 bases between them. The CDR3 loop is CASSLRGREYGYTF. The DNA for the CDR3 is TGTGCCAGCAGTTTACGCGGCAGGGAGTATGGCTACACCTTC.

This clonotype has a count of ten or more. The V call is TRBV7-2, the J call TRBJ2-3; no clear D gene. This CDR3 region has 14 residues. Trimming took 4 bases from V and 1 from J, leaving 9 bases between them. Germline V lookup: CDR1 SGHTA, CDR2 FQGNSA. DNA for the CDR3: TGTGCCAGCAGCTCCCCGGGCCGCACAGATACGCAGTATTTT. It yields the protein CASSSPGRTDTQYF.

The chain combines TRBV7-8 with TRBJ2-5; possibly TRBD2 for D (5 bases). The J call is in doubt because the DNA end fits TRBJ2-7 better. The CDR3 has 13 residues. Germline values: CDR1 SGHVS, CDR2 FQNEAQ. For the CDR3, the DNA is TGTGCCAGCAGCCTCAAAGTGGGGAGCGAGCAGTACTTC. Protein product: CASSLKVGSEQYF.

Only a few counts were recorded for this clonotype. The chain combines TRBV27 with TRBJ2-7; 9 bases are a match to TRBD1. Germline values: CDR1 MNHEY, CDR2 SMNVEV (reference sequence). This CDR3 contains 13 residues. V shed 10 bases and J 3 bases; nucleotides not matched to a gene: 7. CDR3 in DNA: TGTGCCACCACAGGGGGCTCCCTCTACGAGCAGTACTTC. It codes for CATTGGSLYEQYF.